Shown below are 3 T cell receptor beta chains from a single sample sequenced in a study of identifying expanded T cells in peripheral blood. Using immunoSEQ multiplex PCR, the repertoire was profiled, and TCRdb retains in-frame clones only, with some absent. Of approximately 75,000 clones listed, roughly 90% were seen once; the top ten hold more than 2.5%. The source material was blood. All receptors derive from a person aged 18 to 75 in good health.

The chain employs TRBV10-1 and TRBJ2-7, with no clear D. The germline V gene has CDR1 WNHNN and CDR2 SYGVQD (reference sequence). V lost 8 bases and J 6 bases, leaving 11 bases between the germline ends. This CDR3 spans 11 amino acids. The CDR3 DNA reads TGCGCCAGCCCTTCCCCCCCCGAGCAGTACTTC. As protein: CASPSPPEQYF.

V is TRBV6-4 and J is TRBJ2-7; 10 bases match TRBD2. V lost 6 bases and J lost 0; bases outside the gene matches: 11. There are 17 residues in the CDR3. Germline CDR1 is MRHNA and CDR2 is SNTAGT. The CDR3 nucleotides are TGTGCCAGCAGGCCCCAGGGGTCTAGCGGGAGCTCCTACGAGCAGTACTTC. Residues: CASRPQGSSGSSYEQYF.

V and J are TRBV6-4 and TRBJ2-5; D might be TRBD1 (6 bases). Trimming pared 6 bases from V and 5 bases from J, leaving 13 bases between. The CDR3 has 13 amino acids. The V gene's germline CDR1 is MRHNA and CDR2 SNTAGT. CDR3 region: CASSEHRGETQYF. CDR3 nucleotide sequence: TGTGCCAGCAGCGAACATAGGGGGGAGACCCAGTACTTC.